This TCR beta chain derives from a study of T cell responses to AZD1222 COVID-19 vaccine (dated by TCRdb to the early 2020s). Broadly, across the study: A total of approximately 250 trial participants underwent TCR sequencing, of whom 200 to 220 had received two doses of AZD1222 and 26 had received two doses of the MenACWY control vaccine. Trial participants were enrolled into age subgroups of 18-55, 56-69 and 70-plus years, which contained about 150, 28 and 57 TCR-sequenced participants, respectively.

The CDR3 regions of human TCRbeta chains were analyzed by immunosequencing. Per the source publication's procedure: Repertoire TCRs were checked for matches against a reference library of SARS-CoV-2-specific TCRs that had been generated using the MIRA antigen-specificity platform. Breadth was defined as the fraction of unique TCRs that were SARS-CoV-2-associated. Depth was defined as the fraction of total T cells that were SARS-CoV-2-associated. Using the MIRA data, every spike-specific TCR was mapped to the spike region that the TCR reacted to and assigned to either a CD4 or a CD8 class. Log10-transformed breadth and depth values were compared by one-way ANOVA with Sidak's multiple comparisons tests. What TCRdb holds here is the immuneACCESS table cut down to in-frame rearrangements. Part of the clones is not present; checked against another copy, under half of the missing clones reflect an unresolved V gene, and the others are unexplained. V and J calls and clone size are copied from that table; D and trimming were computed from the DNA. The sample data list some 190,000 clones, and 91% of these were observed just once. The ten largest clones capture around 1.6% of the sample.

Study-wide conclusions, independent of this receptor: CD4 TCRs associated with the vaccine covered the entire spike protein, and the dominant responses were in regions 160-218 and 743-854. Epitopes outside the regions mutated in the B.1.351 and B.1.1.7 variants were reportedly recognized by nearly half of the unique spike-specific TCRs. The 56-69-year group was small, and its depth increase did not reach significance, likely because of low power. Participants were mostly white British, with more females than males. The authors suggested clonal diversity may have been underestimated. Because no day 14 peak-response samples were available, repertoires were characterized only after the peak T cell response. Conclusions about previously exposed vaccinees were limited because only six or seven AZD1222 recipients were SARS-CoV-2 seropositive at baseline. After two AZD1222 doses, spike-specific TCR breadth and depth were significantly higher than at day 0 and than in MenACWY recipients.

In regard to this clone: This receptor's antigen is unknown. No base qualities exist here, and no much larger clone lies one base off it.

The time point label on this specimen signifies: about 28 days (+/-7) after the second vaccine dose. AZD1222 recipients with second doses at about 4 weeks or about 12 weeks were pooled, because spike-specific TCR depth and breadth did not differ between schedules. Samples from vaccinated people were obtained from the UK trials COV001 and COV002, which included a single-blind randomized controlled phase 2/3 trial of AZD1222 (ChAdOx1 nCoV-19) in healthy adults. Trial participant PBMC samples were collected at day 0 and day 28 after the second dose for TCRbeta chain sequencing. Specimen: peripheral blood, collected 28 days after the second AZD1222 dose. The TCR was taken from an adult who received the AZD1222 COVID-19 vaccine.

DNA sequence: TGTGCCAGCAGGGGATATAAGGACAGGGGGAGGGCAGCTTTCTTT. This translates into CASRGYKDRGRAAFF. The rearrangement combines TRBV7-8 with TRBJ1-1, with 10 middle bases fitting TRBD1. V lost 6 bases and J lost 10 bases, and the count of bases not matched to a germline gene is 14. CDR1 and CDR2 (SGHVS, FQNEAQ) derive from the germline V gene. There are 15 amino acids in the CDR3, from cysteine to phenylalanine inclusive. The entry retains the CDR3 DNA only, 45 bases that are in frame from base 1.